A selection of T cell receptor beta chains follows, all from one sample in a study of CD8+CD57+ T cells in acquired aplastic anemia. TCRdb re-derived calls from the reads in MiXCR, one entry per CDR3 protein. This sample has some 140,000 distinct CDR3 sequences, with about 48% found just once. The sample consisted of sorted CD4+, CD8+, or CD8+CD57+ T cells (not recorded which) from PBMCs. The source is a human donor with aplastic anemia. The conserved cysteine and the conserved F or W are not part of the CDR3 here.

TRBV3-1	ASSQDIRRFGEAF
TRBV2	ASSGQRGGSNEQF
TRBV20-1	SAREAGGNSPLH
TRBV7-3	ASSLNHRGGSAYNEQF
TRBV5-6	ASSLARTEAF
TRBV20-1	SAPDRGYGYT
TRBV9	ASSGDRGIAGELF
TRBV12-3/TRBV12-4	ASSRLRGSPLH
TRBV10-2	ASSEWGKNYNEQF
TRBV11-2	ASSHYSGTTDTQY
TRBV20-1	SARDYRVEAF
TRBV19	ASSIGLGYDSPLH
TRBV7-6	ASSLNGGAEAF
TRBV7-6	ASRFEIGDNEQF
TRBV7-6	ASSPRDRDYGYT
TRBV7-2	ASSPDSFEQY
TRBV10-3	AIAALGSGVDEQY
TRBV10-2	ASSPGTAKGNEQF
TRBV6-1	ASTLTGGESSYEQY
TRBV5-8	ASSLEWVTQY
TRBV15	ATSSAEETQY
TRBV29-1	SVEQAGQWSSYNEQF
TRBV24-1	ALPGGGHYGYT
TRBV7-8	ASSLLEGGDQPQH
TRBV7-6	ASSSGTGNEKLF
TRBV4-3	ASSQGTGLGQPQH
TRBV6-1	ASSSRQGASPLH
TRBV19	ASSIDGGDTQY
TRBV5-1	ASSATSGRFNEKLF
TRBV16	ASSPLGTVSTDTQY
TRBV7-9	ASSLLLGQDRNTIY
TRBV10-3	ASSLSGSTDTQY
TRBV15	ATSGPGLAISEQF
TRBV7-6	ASSVGGGGPYNEQF
TRBV15	ATSIGQGPGNSPLH
TRBV3-1	ASSQEPAGLGYT
TRBV19	ASSIGVGYQPQH